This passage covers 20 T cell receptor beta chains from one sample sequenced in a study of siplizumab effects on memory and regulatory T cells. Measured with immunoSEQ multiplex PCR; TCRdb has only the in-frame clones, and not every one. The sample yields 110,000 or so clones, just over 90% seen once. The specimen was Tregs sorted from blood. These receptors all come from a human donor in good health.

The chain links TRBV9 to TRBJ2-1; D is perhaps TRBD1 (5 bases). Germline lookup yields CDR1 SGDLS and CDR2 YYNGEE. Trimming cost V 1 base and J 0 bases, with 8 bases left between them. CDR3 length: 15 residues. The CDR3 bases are TGTGCCAGCAGCGTATCTAGGGGCTCCTACAATGAGCAGTTCTTC. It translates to CASSVSRGSYNEQFF.

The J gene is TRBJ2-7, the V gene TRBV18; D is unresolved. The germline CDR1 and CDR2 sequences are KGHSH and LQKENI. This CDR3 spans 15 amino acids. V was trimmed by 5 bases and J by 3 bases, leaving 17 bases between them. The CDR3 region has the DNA TGTGCCAGCTCAAGGACCGTAGGAACAGACTACGAGCAGTACTTC. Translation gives CASSRTVGTDYEQYF.

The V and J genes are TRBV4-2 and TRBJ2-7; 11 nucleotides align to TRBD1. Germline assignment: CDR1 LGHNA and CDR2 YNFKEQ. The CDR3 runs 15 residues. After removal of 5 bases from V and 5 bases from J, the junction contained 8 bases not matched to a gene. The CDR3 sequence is CASSFWTGGRHEQYF. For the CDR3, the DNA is TGTGCCAGCAGCTTCTGGACAGGGGGCCGACACGAGCAGTACTTC.

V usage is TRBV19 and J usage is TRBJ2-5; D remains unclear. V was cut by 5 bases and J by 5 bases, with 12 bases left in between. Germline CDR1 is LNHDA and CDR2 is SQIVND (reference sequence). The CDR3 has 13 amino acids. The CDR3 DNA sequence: TGTGCCAGTAGTGCGCGACTGAGGGAGACCCAGTACTTC. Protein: CASSARLRETQYF.

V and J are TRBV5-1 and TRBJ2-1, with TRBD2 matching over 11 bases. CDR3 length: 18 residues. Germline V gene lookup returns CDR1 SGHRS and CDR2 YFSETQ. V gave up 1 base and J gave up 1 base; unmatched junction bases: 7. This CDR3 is CASSLSALAGGSYNEQFF. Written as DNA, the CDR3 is TGCGCCAGCAGCTTGTCGGCCCTAGCGGGAGGATCCTACAATGAGCAGTTCTTC.

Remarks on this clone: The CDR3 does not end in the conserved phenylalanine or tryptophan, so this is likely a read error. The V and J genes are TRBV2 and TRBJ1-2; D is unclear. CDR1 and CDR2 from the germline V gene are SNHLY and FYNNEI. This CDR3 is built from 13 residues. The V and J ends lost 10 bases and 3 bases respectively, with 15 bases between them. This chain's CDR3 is CATTRREDYGYTL. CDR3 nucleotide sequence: TGTGCCACCACACGGCGGGAGGACTATGGCTACACCCTC.

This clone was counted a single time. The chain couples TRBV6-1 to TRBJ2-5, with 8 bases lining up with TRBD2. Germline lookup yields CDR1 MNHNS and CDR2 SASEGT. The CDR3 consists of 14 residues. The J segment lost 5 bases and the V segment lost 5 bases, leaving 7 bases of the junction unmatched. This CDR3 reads CASSFSGGAETQYF. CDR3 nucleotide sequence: TGTGCCAGCAGTTTCAGCGGGGGAGCTGAGACCCAGTACTTC.

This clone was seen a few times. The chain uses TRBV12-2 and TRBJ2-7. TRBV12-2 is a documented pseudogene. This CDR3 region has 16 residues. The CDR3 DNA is TGTGCAAGTCGCTTAGCGCGATTAAAAGGAACCTACGAGCAGTACTTC. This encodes CASRLARLKGTYEQYF.

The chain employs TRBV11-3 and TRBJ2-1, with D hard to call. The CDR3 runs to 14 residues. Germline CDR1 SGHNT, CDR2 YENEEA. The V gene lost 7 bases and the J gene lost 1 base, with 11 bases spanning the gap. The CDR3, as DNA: TGTGCCAGCAACATTCTCCGATCCTACAATGAGCAGTTCTTC. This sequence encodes CASNILRSYNEQFF.

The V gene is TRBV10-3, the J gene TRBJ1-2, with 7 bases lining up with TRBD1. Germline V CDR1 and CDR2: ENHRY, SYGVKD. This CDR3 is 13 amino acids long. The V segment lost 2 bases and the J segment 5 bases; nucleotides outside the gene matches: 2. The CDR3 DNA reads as TGTGCCATCAGTGAGGGGACAGATTATGGCTACACCTTC. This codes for CAISEGTDYGYTF.

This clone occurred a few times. The DNA for the CDR3 is TGTGCCAGCAGCGGGAGGGACGGCCCTAACTATGGCTACACCTTC. Translated, it gives CASSGRDGPNYGYTF. The chain recombines TRBV7-9 with TRBJ1-2; perhaps TRBD1 as D (5 bases). V was pared by 5 bases and J by 0 bases, with 13 bases between. CDR3 size: 15 residues. CDR1 SEHNR and CDR2 FQNEAQ come from the germline V gene (reference sequence).

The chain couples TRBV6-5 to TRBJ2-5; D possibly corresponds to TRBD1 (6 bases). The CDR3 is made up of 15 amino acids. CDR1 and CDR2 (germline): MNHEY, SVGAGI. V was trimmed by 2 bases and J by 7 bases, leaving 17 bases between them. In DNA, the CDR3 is TGTGCCAGCAGTTACGCCCCACAGGGAGCAGGGACCCAGTACTTC. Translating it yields CASSYAPQGAGTQYF.

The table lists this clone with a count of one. In DNA, the CDR3 is TGTGCCAGCAGAGTACAGGGCGTCGGGACTGAAGCTTTCTTT. Translating gives CASRVQGVGTEAFF. This chain joins TRBV2 and TRBJ1-1, with D possibly being TRBD1 (6 bases). Germline assignment: CDR1 SNHLY and CDR2 FYNNEI. CDR3 size: 14 residues. Trimming shortened V by 6 bases and J by 5 bases, and 16 bases separated the two germline ends.

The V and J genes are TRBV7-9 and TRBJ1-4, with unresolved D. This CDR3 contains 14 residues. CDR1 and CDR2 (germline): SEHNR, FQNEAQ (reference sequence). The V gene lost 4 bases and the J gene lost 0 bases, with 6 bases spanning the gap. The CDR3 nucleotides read TGTGCCAGCAGCTATGGGGCAACTAATGAAAAACTGTTTTTT. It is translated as CASSYGATNEKLFF.

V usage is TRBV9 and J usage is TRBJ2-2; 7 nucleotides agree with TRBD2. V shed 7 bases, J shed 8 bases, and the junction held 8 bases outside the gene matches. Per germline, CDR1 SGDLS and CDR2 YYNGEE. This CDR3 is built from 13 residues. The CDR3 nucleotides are TGTGCCAGCTCCACTAGCGTTTGGGGGGAGCTGTTTTTT. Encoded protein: CASSTSVWGELFF.

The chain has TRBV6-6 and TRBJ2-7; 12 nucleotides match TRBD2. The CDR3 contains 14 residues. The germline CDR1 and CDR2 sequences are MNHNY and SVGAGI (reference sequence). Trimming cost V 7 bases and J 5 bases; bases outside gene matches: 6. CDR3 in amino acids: CASTSSGGAHEQYF. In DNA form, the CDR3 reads TGTGCCAGCACCTCTAGCGGGGGGGCCCACGAGCAGTACTTC.

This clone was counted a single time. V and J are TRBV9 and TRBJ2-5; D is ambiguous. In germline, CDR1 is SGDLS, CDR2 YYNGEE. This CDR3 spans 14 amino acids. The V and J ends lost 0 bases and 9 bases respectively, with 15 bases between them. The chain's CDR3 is CASSVGNGPGSQYF. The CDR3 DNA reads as TGTGCCAGCAGCGTAGGGAACGGACCTGGATCCCAGTACTTC.

CDR3 bases: TGCAGCGCCACTAGGACGAACGAGCAGTACTTC. It translates to CSATRTNEQYF. The chain uses TRBV29-1 and TRBJ2-7; D might be TRBD2 (5 bases). The germline CDR1 and CDR2 sequences are SQVTM and ANQGSEA. CDR3 length equals 11 residues. Trimming took 7 bases from V and 5 from J, leaving 12 bases between them.

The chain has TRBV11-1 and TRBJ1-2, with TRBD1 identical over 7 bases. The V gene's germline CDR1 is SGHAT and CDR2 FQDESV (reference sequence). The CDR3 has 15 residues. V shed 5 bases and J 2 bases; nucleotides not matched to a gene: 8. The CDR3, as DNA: TGTGCCAGCAGCCCTACAGGGGCCGGGAACTATGGCTACACCTTC. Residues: CASSPTGAGNYGYTF.

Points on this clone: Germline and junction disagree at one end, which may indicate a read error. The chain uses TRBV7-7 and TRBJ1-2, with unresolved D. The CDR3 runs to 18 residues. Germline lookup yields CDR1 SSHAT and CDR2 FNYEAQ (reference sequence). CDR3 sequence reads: CASSHSRPNRPTNYGYTF. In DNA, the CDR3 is TGTGCTAGCAGCCACTCCAGACCGAATCGACCGACTAACTATGGCTACACCTTC.